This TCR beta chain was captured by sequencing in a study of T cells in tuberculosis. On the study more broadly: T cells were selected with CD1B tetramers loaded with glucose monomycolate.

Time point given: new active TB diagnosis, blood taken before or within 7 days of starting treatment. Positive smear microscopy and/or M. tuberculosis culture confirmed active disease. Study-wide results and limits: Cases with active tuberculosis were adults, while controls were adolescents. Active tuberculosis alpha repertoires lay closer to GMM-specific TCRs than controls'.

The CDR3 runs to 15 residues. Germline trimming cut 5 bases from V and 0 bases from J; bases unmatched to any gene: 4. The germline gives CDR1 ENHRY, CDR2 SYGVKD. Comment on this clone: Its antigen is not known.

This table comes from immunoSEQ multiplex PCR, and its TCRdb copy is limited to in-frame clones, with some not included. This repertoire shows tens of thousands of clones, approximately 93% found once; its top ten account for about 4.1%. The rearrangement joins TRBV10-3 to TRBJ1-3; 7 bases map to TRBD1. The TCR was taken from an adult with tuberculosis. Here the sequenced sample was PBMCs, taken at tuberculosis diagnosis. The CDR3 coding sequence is TGTGCCATCAGTTTGACAGGGCACTCTGGAAACACCATATATTTT. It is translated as CAISLTGHSGNTIYF.